The next 2 T cell receptor beta chains were all read from a single sample in a study of T-cell reconstitution after alpha-beta-depleted transplantation in children. Molecular barcoding with unique molecular identifiers was used for the TCRbeta library. TCRdb independently ran MiXCR on the PCR reads; one entry per CDR3 protein. This repertoire shows some 490,000 distinct CDR3 sequences, about an eighth found once; its top ten account for about 5.6%. The sample in question was PBMCs from the stem cell graft donor, obtained from the stem cell graft. The receptors derive from a human donor who donated a stem cell graft to a child with combined immunodeficiency.

A few counts support this clonotype. The gene calls are TRBV12-3 or TRBV12-4 and TRBJ2-7; unclear D gene. The CDR3 covers 14 residues. With 1 base removed from V and 2 bases from J, the gap between germline ends came to 9 bases. The CDR3 sequence is CASSLGVRTYEQYF. As DNA, the CDR3 is TGTGCCAGCAGTTTAGGCGTACGAACCTACGAGCAGTACTTC.

The CDR3: CASSLETEVYEQYF. CDR3 in DNA: TGCGCCAGCAGCTTGGAGACAGAGGTCTACGAGCAGTACTTC. The genes are TRBV5-1 and TRBJ2-7, with a possible D match to TRBD1 (5 bases). Germline V gene data show CDR1 as SGHRS and CDR2 as YFSETQ. V lost 0 bases and J lost 3, with 10 bases in between. CDR3 length equals 14 residues.